Listed here are 10 T cell receptor beta chains from one sample, sequenced in a study of early T cells in non-severe SARS-CoV-2 infection. TCRdb reanalysed the 5' RACE reads using MiXCR and keeps one entry per CDR3 protein. The sample holds about 60,000 distinct CDR3 sequences, around an eighth seen once. Source material: whole blood. These receptors all come from an adult who was a healthcare worker with PCR-confirmed SARS-CoV-2 infection or an uninfected control (not recorded which).

Details on this clonotype: An end of the junction does not agree with germline; a read error may underlie this. The gene calls are TRBV7-9 and TRBJ2-1, with TRBD2 matching over 7 bases. The CDR3 covers 16 residues. The germline CDR1 and CDR2 sequences are SEHNR and FQNEAQ (reference sequence). The CDR3 region has the DNA TGTGTCAGCAGCTCCAGTAGCGGGTCCGTCGACAATGAGCAGTTCTTC. Its protein product is CVSSSSSGSVDNEQFF.

The chain has TRBV6-2 or TRBV6-3 and TRBJ1-2, with D unresolved. The CDR3 runs 13 residues. Per germline, CDR1 MNHEY and CDR2 SVGEGT. V was pared by 2 bases and J by 2 bases, with 6 bases between. This CDR3 reads CASSYLSNYGYTF. In DNA form, the CDR3 reads TGTGCCAGCAGTTACCTATCCAACTATGGCTACACCTTC.

The rearrangement joins TRBV7-2 to TRBJ2-5; TRBD2 aligns across 11 bases. Trimming removed 5 bases from V and 4 bases from J; junction bases left unmatched: 6. Germline lookup yields CDR1 SGHTA and CDR2 FQGNSA. This CDR3 region has 15 residues. The CDR3 nucleotides read TGTGCCAGCAGCCGACTAGCGGGGAATAGAGAGACCCAGTACTTC. Translation gives CASSRLAGNRETQYF. Together with reference TRBV7-2 and TRBJ2-5, the CDR3 gives the full variable domain: GAGVSQSPSNKVTEKGKDVELRCDPISGHTALYWYRQSLGQGLEFLIYFQGNSAPDKSGLPSDRFSAERTGGSVSTLTIQRTQQEDSAVYLCASSRLAGNRETQYFGPGTRLLVL.

In its sample, this clonotype was seen a few times. This rearrangement joins TRBV12-3 or TRBV12-4 to TRBJ2-3; 7 bases fit TRBD1. The CDR3 extends over 16 amino acids. The V segment lost 2 bases and the J segment 3 bases; nucleotides outside the gene matches: 8. The CDR3 DNA reads TGTGCCAGCAGTTTATCCCTAGGGGGCGTTACAGATACGCAGTATTTT. Translated, it gives CASSLSLGGVTDTQYF.

This clonotype was seen just once. One base away lies a much larger clone, so this may be a sequencing read error. CDR3 DNA sequence: TGTGCCAGCAGGCCCGGGGACAGAACGTATGGCTACACCTTC. This translates into CASRPGDRTYGYTF. The chain recombines TRBV7-3 with TRBJ1-2; 7 bases line up with TRBD1. V shed 6 bases, J shed 5 bases, and the junction held 9 bases outside the gene matches. Germline lookup yields CDR1 SGHTA and CDR2 FQGTGA. The length of the CDR3 is 14 residues. The full variable domain, its missing parts supplied by reference TRBV7-3 and TRBJ1-2, is GAGVSQTPSNKVTEKGKYVELRCDPISGHTALYWYRQSLGQGPEFLIYFQGTGAADDSGLPNDRFFAVRPEGSVSTLKIQRTERGDSAVYLCASRPGDRTYGYTFGSGTRLTVV.

There are many counts of this clonotype. V usage is TRBV11-2 and J usage is TRBJ2-2; TRBD2 aligns across 8 bases. V shed 5 bases, J shed 5 bases, and the junction held 7 bases outside the gene matches. The germline V gene encodes CDR1 SGHAT and CDR2 FQNNGV. The CDR3 loop spans 15 amino acids. The CDR3 DNA is TGTGCCAGCAGCCGAAACGGGAGGGAAACCGGGGAGCTGTTTTTT. Its translation is CASSRNGRETGELFF.

The gene calls are TRBV6-5 and TRBJ1-3; D is ambiguous. Germline V gives CDR1 MNHEY, CDR2 SVGAGI. The CDR3 extends over 16 amino acids. Between the trimmed V and J ends, which lost 0 bases and 0 bases, there was a span of 9 bases. Here the CDR3 DNA reads TGTGCCAGCAGTTACTCGGGGTCACCCTCTGGAAACACCATATATTTT. It yields the protein CASSYSGSPSGNTIYF.

This sequence joins TRBV11-2 and TRBJ1-2; D not certain. CDR3 length: 13 residues. Germline V gene data show CDR1 as SGHAT and CDR2 as FQNNGV. V lost 4 bases, J lost 4 bases, and 10 bases lay in between. The CDR3 loop reads CASSSWSGYGYTF. The DNA of the CDR3 is TGTGCCAGCAGCTCCTGGTCTGGCTATGGCTACACCTTC.

The chain employs TRBV7-9 and TRBJ1-5, with a weak D call TRBD1 (5 bases). V was cut by 5 bases and J by 6 bases, with 14 bases left in between. Germline lookup yields CDR1 SEHNR and CDR2 FQNEAQ (reference sequence). This CDR3 has 14 residues. The chain's CDR3 is CASSPEGRGQPQHF. CDR3 nucleotides: TGTGCCAGCAGCCCCGAGGGACGTGGTCAGCCCCAGCATTTT.

This clonotype has a handful of counts. The rearrangement uses TRBV28 and TRBJ2-5, with D possibly being TRBD2 (5 bases). V lost 8 bases and J lost 1, with 14 bases in between. CDR3 size: 14 residues. The germline V gene encodes CDR1 MDHEN and CDR2 SYDVKM. The CDR3 DNA follows: TGTGCCAGCGCCCCATCTCTAGCCCAAGAGACCCAGTACTTC. Protein sequence: CASAPSLAQETQYF. Supplemented by reference TRBV28 and TRBJ2-5, the full variable domain reads DVKVTQSSRYLVKRTGEKVFLECVQDMDHENMFWYRQDPGLGLRLIYFSYDVKMKEKGDIPEGYSVSREKKERFSLILESASTNQTSMYLCASAPSLAQETQYFGPGTRLLVL.